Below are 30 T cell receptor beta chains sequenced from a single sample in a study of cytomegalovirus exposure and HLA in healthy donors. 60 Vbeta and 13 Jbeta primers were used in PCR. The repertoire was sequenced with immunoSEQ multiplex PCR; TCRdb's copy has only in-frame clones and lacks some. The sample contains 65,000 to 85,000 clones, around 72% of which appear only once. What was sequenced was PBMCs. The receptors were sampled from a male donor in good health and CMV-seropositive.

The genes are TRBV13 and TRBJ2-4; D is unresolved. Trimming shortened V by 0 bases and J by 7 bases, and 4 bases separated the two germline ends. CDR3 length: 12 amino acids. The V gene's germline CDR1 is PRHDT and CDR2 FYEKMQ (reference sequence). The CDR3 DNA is TGTGCCAGCAGCTTAGGACAGAACATTCAGTACTTC. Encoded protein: CASSLGQNIQYF.

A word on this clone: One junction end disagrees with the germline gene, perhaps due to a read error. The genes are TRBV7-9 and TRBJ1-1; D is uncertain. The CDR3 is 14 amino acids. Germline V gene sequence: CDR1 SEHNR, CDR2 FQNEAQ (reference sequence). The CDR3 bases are TGTTCCAGCAGCTTAGCCCCCGGGAACACTGAAGCTTTCTTT. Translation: CSSSLAPGNTEAFF. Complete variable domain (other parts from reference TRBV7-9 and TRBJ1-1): DTGVSQNPRHKITKRGQNVTFRCDPISEHNRLYWYRQTLGQGPEFLTYFQNEAQLEKSRLLSDRFSAERPKGSFSTLEIQRTEQGDSAMYLCSSSLAPGNTEAFFGQGTRLTVV.

CDR3 sequence reads: CASSGGMNTEAFF. The CDR3 region has the DNA TGTGCCAGCAGCGGAGGTATGAACACTGAAGCTTTCTTT. This sequence joins TRBV7-2 and TRBJ1-1; no firm D call. V was shortened by 5 bases and J by 0 bases, with 7 bases between the two germline ends. CDR3 length: 13 amino acids. Germline assignment: CDR1 SGHTA and CDR2 FQGNSA. The full variable domain, in which reference TRBV7-2 and TRBJ1-1 provide the parts outside the CDR3, is GAGVSQSPSNKVTEKGKDVELRCDPISGHTALYWYRQSLGQGLEFLIYFQGNSAPDKSGLPSDRFSAERTGGSVSTLTIQRTQQEDSAVYLCASSGGMNTEAFFGQGTRLTVV.

This chain's CDR3 is CASIGDRVSNQPQHF. In nucleotides, the CDR3 is TGTGCCAGCATAGGGGACAGGGTAAGCAATCAGCCCCAGCATTTT. The chain employs TRBV7-6 and TRBJ1-5; 9 bases line up with TRBD1. The germline V gene has CDR1 SGHVS and CDR2 FNYEAQ. Germline trimming cut 7 bases from V and 1 base from J; bases unmatched to any gene: 5. This CDR3 contains 15 residues.

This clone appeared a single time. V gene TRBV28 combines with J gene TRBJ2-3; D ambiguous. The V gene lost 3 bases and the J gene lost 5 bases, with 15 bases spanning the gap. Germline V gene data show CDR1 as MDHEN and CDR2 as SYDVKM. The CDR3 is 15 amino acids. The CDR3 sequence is CASSFVTLVGDTQYF. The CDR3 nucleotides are TGTGCCAGCAGTTTTGTGACTCTTGTTGGAGATACGCAGTATTTT.

CDR3 sequence: CASSPGRDEKLFF. The CDR3 nucleotides read TGTGCCAGCTCACCTGGGAGGGACGAAAAACTGTTTTTT. The V and J genes are TRBV18 and TRBJ1-4; TRBD1 is a possible D gene (5 bases). Germline loops: CDR1 KGHSH, CDR2 LQKENI. The CDR3 is 13 residues long. Trimming removed 3 bases from V and 8 bases from J, with 10 bases in between.

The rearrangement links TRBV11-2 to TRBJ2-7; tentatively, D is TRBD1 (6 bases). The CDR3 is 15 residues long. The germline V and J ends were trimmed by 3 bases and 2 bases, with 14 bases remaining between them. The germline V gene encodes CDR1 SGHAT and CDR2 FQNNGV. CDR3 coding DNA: TGTGCCAGCAGCTTCAAACAGGGCTACACCTACGAGCAGTACTTC. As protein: CASSFKQGYTYEQYF. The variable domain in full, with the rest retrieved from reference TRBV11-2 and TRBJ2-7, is EAGVAQSPRYKIIEKRQSVAFWCNPISGHATLYWYQQILGQGPKLLIQFQNNGVVDDSQLPKDRFSAERLKGVDSTLKIQPAKLEDSAVYLCASSFKQGYTYEQYFGPGTRLTVT.

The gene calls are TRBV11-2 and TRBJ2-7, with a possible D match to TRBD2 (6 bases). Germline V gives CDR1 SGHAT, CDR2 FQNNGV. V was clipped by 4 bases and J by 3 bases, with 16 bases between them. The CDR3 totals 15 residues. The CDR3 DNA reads TGTGCCAGCAGCTCGGGGGACGGAGGCCTCTACGAGCAGTACTTC. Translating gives CASSSGDGGLYEQYF.

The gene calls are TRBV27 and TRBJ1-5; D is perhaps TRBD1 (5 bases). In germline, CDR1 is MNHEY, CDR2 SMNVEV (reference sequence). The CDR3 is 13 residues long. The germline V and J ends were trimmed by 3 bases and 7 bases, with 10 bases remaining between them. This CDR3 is CASSFGGGQPQHF. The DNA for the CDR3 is TGTGCCAGCAGTTTCGGGGGGGGGCAGCCCCAGCATTTT.

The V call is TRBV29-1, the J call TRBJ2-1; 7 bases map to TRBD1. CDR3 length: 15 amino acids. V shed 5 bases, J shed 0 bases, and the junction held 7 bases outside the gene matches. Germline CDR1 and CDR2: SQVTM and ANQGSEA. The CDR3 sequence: CSVMTGPSSYNEQFF. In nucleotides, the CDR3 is TGCAGCGTTATGACAGGGCCGAGCTCCTACAATGAGCAGTTCTTC.

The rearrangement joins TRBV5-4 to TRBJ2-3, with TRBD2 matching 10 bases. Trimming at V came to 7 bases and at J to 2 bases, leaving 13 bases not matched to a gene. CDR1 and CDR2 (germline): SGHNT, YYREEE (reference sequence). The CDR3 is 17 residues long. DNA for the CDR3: TGTGCCAGCGACAGCGGGGGGGCCAAAGGGCCCACAGATACGCAGTATTTT. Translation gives CASDSGGAKGPTDTQYF.

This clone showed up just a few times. This chain's CDR3 is CASSHQAANSPYEQYF. The CDR3 nucleotides read TGTGCCAGCAGCCACCAAGCGGCAAACAGTCCCTACGAGCAGTACTTC. The rearrangement joins TRBV4-2 to TRBJ2-7, with D perhaps TRBD2 (5 bases). Per germline, CDR1 LGHNA and CDR2 YNFKEQ. The CDR3 loop spans 16 amino acids. Trimming left V 3 bases short and J 2 bases short, with 17 bases between.

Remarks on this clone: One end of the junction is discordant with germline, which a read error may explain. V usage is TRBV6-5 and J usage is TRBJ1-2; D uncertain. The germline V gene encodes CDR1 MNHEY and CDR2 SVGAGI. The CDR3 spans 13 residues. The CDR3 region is CAVLDRVTYGYTF. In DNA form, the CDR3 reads TGCGCCGTACTAGACCGGGTGACCTATGGCTACACCTTC.

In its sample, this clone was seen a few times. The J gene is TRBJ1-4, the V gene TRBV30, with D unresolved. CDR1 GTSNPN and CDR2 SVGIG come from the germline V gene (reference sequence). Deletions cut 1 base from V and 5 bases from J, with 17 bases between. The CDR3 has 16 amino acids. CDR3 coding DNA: TGTGCCTGGAGTGGGTTACTGCCGAATCCGAATGAAAAACTGTTTTTT. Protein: CAWSGLLPNPNEKLFF.

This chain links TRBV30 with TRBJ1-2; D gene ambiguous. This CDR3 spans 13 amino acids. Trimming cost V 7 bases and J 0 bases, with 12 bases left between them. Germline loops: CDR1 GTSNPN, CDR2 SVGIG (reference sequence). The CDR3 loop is CASRRSTNYGYTF. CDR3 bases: TGTGCCTCTCGGCGGTCTACTAACTATGGCTACACCTTC.

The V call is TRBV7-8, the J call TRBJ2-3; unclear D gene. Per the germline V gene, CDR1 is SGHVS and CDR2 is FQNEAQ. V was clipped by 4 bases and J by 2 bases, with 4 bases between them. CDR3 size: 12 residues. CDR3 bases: TGTGCCAGCAGCTACTCCACAGATACGCAGTATTTT. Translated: CASSYSTDTQYF. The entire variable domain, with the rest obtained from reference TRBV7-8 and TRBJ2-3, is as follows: GAGVSQSPRYKVAKRGQDVALRCDPISGHVSLFWYQQALGQGPEFLTYFQNEAQLDKSGLPSDRFFAERPEGSVSTLKIQRTQQEDSAVYLCASSYSTDTQYFGPGTRLTVL.

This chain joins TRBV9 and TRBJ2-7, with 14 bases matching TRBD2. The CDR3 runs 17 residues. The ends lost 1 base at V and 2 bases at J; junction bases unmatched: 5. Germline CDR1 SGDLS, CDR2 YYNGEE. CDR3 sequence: CASSVSGTSGGAYEQYF. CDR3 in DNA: TGTGCCAGCAGCGTATCTGGGACTAGCGGGGGAGCCTACGAGCAGTACTTC.

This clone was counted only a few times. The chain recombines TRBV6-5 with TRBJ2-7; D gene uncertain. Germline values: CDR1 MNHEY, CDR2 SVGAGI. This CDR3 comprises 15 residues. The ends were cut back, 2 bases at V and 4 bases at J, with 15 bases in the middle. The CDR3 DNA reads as TGTGCCAGCAGTTACGGAGCCAGTCAACTTTACGAGCAGTACTTC. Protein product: CASSYGASQLYEQYF.

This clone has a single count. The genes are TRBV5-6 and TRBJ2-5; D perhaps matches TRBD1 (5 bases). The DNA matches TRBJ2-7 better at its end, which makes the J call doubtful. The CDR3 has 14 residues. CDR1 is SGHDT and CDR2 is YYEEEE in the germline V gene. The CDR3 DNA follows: TGTGCCAGCAGCTTCGGTGCGGACACCTACGAGCAGTACTTC. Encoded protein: CASSFGADTYEQYF.

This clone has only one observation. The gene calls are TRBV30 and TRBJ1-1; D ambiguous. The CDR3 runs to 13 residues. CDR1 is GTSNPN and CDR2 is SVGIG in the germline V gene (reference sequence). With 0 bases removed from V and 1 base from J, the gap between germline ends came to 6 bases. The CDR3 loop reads CAWSVRGNTEAFF. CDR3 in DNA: TGTGCCTGGAGTGTAAGAGGGAACACTGAAGCTTTCTTT.

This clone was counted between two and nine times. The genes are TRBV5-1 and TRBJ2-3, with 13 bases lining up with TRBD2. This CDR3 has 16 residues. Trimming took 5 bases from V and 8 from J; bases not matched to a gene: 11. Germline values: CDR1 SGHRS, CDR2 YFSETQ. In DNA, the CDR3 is TGCGCCAGCAGGCCTACTAGCGGGAGGGCCGGCGGTACGCAGTATTTT. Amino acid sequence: CASRPTSGRAGGTQYF.

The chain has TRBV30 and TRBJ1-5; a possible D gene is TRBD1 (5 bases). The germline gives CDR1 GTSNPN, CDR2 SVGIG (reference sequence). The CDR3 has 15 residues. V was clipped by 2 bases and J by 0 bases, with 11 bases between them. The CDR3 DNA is TGTGCCTGGAGTACCAGACAGAATAGCAATCAGCCCCAGCATTTT. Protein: CAWSTRQNSNQPQHF.

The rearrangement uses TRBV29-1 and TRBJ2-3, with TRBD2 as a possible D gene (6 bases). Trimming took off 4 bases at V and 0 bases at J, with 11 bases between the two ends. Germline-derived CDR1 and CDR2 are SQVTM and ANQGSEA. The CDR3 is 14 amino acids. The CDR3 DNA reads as TGCAGCGTTGGCGGGGCCTCTAGCACAGATACGCAGTATTTT. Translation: CSVGGASSTDTQYF.

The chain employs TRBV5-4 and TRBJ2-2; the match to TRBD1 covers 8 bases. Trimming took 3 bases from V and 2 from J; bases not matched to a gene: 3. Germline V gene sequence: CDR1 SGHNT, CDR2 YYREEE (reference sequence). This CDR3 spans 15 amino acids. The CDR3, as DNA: TGTGCCAGCAGCTATGGACAGGGAAACACCGGGGAGCTGTTTTTT. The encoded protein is CASSYGQGNTGELFF.

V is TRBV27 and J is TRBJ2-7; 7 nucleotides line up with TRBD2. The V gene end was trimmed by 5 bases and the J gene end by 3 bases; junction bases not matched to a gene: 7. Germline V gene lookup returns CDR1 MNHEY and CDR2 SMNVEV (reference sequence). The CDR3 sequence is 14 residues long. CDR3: CASSPTGGFYEQYF. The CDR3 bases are TGTGCCAGCAGTCCAACCGGGGGGTTCTACGAGCAGTACTTC.

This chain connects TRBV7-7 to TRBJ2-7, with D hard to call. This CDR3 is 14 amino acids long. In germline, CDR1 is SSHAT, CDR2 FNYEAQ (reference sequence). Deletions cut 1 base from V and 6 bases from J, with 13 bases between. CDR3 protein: CASSLGPRNLEQYF. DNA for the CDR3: TGTGCCAGCAGCTTAGGCCCGCGGAATCTCGAGCAGTACTTC.

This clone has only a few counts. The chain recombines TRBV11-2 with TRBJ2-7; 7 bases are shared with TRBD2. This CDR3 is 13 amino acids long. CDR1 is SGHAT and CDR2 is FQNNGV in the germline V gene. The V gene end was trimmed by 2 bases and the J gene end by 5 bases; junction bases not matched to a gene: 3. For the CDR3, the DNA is TGTGCCAGCAGCTTAACGGGAGGCCACGAGCAGTACTTC. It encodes CASSLTGGHEQYF. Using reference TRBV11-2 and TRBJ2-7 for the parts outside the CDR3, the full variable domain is EAGVAQSPRYKIIEKRQSVAFWCNPISGHATLYWYQQILGQGPKLLIQFQNNGVVDDSQLPKDRFSAERLKGVDSTLKIQPAKLEDSAVYLCASSLTGGHEQYFGPGTRLTVT.

The CDR3 region is CASSSTPSSYEQYF. CDR3 bases: TGTGCCAGCAGCTCGACTCCGAGCTCCTACGAGCAGTACTTC. The rearrangement links TRBV5-6 to TRBJ2-7, with no clear D. This CDR3 comprises 14 residues. The germline V gene has CDR1 SGHDT and CDR2 YYEEEE. V lost 3 bases and J lost 0, with 10 bases in between.

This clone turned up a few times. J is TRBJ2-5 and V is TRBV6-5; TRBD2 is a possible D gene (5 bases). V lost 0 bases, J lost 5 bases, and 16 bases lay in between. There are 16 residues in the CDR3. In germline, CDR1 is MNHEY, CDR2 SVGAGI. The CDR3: CASSYSREGTGETQYF. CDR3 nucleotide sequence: TGTGCCAGCAGTTACTCGAGAGAGGGCACTGGGGAGACCCAGTACTTC.

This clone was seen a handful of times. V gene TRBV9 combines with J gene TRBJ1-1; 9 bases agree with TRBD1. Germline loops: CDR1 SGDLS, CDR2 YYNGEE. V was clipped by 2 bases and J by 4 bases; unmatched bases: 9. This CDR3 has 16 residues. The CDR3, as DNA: TGTGCCAGCAGCGTGCAGTCTACAGGGGGCCTCACTGAAGCTTTCTTT. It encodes CASSVQSTGGLTEAFF.